This entry lists 8 T cell receptor beta chains sequenced from one sample in a study of blood T cell repertoires in COVID-19. TCRdb's copy holds only in-frame clones and misses some; the assay was immunoSEQ multiplex PCR. This table holds 150,000 to 200,000 clones, over 90% found once. The sequencing input was peripheral blood. These receptors originate from a woman aged 55-75 years with COVID-19, enrolled during active disease.

The chain recombines TRBV7-2 with TRBJ1-2; perhaps TRBD1 as D (6 bases). Germline loops: CDR1 SGHTA, CDR2 FQGNSA. This CDR3 has 16 residues. Deletions cut 8 bases from V and 2 bases from J, with 21 bases between. For the CDR3, the DNA is TGTGCCAGCGGGGACATCGAGGGATTTACAAACTATGGCTACACCTTC. It specifies CASGDIEGFTNYGYTF.

As for this clone: In the same sample, other DNA sequences code for this CDR3. CDR3 protein: CASSPPGGYEQYF. The CDR3 DNA sequence: TGTGCCAGCAGCCCTCCGGGGGGCTACGAGCAGTACTTC. The chain uses TRBV9 and TRBJ2-7; 7 bases line up with TRBD2. In germline, CDR1 is SGDLS, CDR2 YYNGEE. Trimming cost V 4 bases and J 3 bases; bases outside gene matches: 4. CDR3 size: 13 residues.

The CDR3 spells CASSLRQGTDTEAFF. The CDR3 DNA follows: TGTGCCAGCTCACTCCGACAGGGGACGGACACTGAAGCTTTCTTT. This rearrangement joins TRBV18 to TRBJ1-1; TRBD1 matches at 8 bases. Germline-derived CDR1 and CDR2 are KGHSH and LQKENI. The CDR3 has 15 residues. Trimming at V came to 4 bases and at J to 3 bases, leaving 7 bases not matched to a gene.

This chain joins TRBV3-1 (or the pseudogene TRBV3-2) and TRBJ1-1, with D perhaps matching TRBD1 (6 bases). V was cut by 4 bases and J by 6 bases, with 15 bases left in between. Looked up from germline, CDR1 is LGHDT and CDR2 is YNNKEL (reference sequence). This CDR3 comprises 14 residues. DNA for the CDR3: TGTGCCAGCAGCCCGACGGACAGAGGGGCTGAAGCTTTCTTT. Its translation: CASSPTDRGAEAFF.

The CDR3: CASSLAGGVDTQYF. In DNA form, the CDR3 reads TGTGCCAGCAGCTTAGCAGGGGGCGTAGATACGCAGTATTTT. This chain joins TRBV7-2 and TRBJ2-3; 7 nucleotides match TRBD1. V lost 0 bases and J lost 5; bases outside the gene matches: 2. Germline loops: CDR1 SGHTA, CDR2 FQGNSA. The CDR3 is 14 residues long.

This chain connects TRBV5-4 to TRBJ2-5; 10 bases are shared with TRBD2. Germline CDR1 SGHNT, CDR2 YYREEE (reference sequence). This CDR3 contains 15 residues. The V gene end was trimmed by 3 bases and the J gene end by 2 bases; junction bases not matched to a gene: 4. The CDR3 nucleotides are TGTGCCAGCAGCTCCGGACTAGCGGTTCAAGAGACCCAGTACTTC. This translates into CASSSGLAVQETQYF.

V usage is TRBV6-2 or TRBV6-3 and J usage is TRBJ1-2, with D unclear. The CDR3 has 15 residues. Germline CDR1 and CDR2: MNHEY and SVGEGT. Trimming removed 0 bases at V and 4 bases at J, with 12 bases between. The CDR3 region is CASSYSAGTVYGYTF. The CDR3 DNA reads TGTGCCAGCAGTTACTCGGCGGGTACGGTCTATGGCTACACCTTC.

The rearrangement links TRBV28 to TRBJ2-3, with 7 bases aligning to TRBD2. Germline CDR1 reads MDHEN; CDR2 reads SYDVKM. This CDR3 has 16 amino acids. V lost 6 bases to trimming and J lost 0 bases; unmatched junction nucleotides: 9. CDR3 nucleotides: TGTGCCAGCAGATCATGGAGCGGGACTAGCACAGATACGCAGTATTTT. Protein sequence: CASRSWSGTSTDTQYF.